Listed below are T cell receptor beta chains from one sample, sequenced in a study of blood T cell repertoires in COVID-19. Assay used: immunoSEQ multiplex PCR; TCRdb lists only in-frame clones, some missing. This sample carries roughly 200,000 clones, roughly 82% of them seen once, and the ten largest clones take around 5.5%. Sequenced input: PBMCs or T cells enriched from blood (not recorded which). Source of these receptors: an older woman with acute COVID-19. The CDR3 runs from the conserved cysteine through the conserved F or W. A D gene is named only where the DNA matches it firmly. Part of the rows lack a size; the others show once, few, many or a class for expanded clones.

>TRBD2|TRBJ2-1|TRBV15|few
TGTGCCACCAGCAGAGGTTCTAGCGGGGCCTACAATGAGCAGTTCTTC
CATSRGSSGAYNEQFF
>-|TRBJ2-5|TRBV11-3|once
TGTGCCAGCAGTGCAGGGCTGGAGACCCAGTACTTC
CASSAGLETQYF
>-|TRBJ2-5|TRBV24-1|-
TGTGCCACCAGTGATGACAGAATTTACGCCCACCAAGAGACCCAGTACTTC
CATSDDRIYAHQETQYF
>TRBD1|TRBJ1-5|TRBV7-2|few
TGTGCCAGCAGCTTAACAGGGGGCCTCCCATCAAGCAATCAGCCCCAGCATTTT
CASSLTGGLPSSNQPQHF
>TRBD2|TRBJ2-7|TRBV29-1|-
TGCAGCGTTGTGGTCGTTAGCGGGAGTTATAGGCAGTACTTC
CSVVVVSGSYRQYF
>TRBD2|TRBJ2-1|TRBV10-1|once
TGCGCCAGCAGTGAGGGACTAGCGGGATACAATGAGCAGTTCTTC
CASSEGLAGYNEQFF
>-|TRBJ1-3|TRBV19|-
TGTGCCAGTAGTATCTTCCTCACTGGCGGAACATCTGGAAACACCATATATTTT
CASSIFLTGGTSGNTIYF
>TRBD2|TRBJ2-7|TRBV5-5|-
TGTGCCAGCACAGCTGCTAGCGGGAGGATTTACGAGCAGTACTTC
CASTAASGRIYEQYF
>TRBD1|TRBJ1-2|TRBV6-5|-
TGTGCCAGCAGCTGGACAGGGAATTATGGCTACACCTTC
CASSWTGNYGYTF
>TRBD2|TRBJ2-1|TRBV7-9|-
TGTGCCAGCTCCCCACGGGGGTTACTAGCGGTGGGCGCCTACAATGAGCAGTTCTTC
CASSPRGLLAVGAYNEQFF
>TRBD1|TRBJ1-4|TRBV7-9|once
TGTGCCAGCAGCGATAGGACAGGGGGCGAGGAAAAACTGTTTTTT
CASSDRTGGEEKLFF